The 31 T cell receptor beta chains below were found in one sample sequenced in a study of shared clonotypes between healthy human individuals. Profiling relied on immunoSEQ multiplex PCR, and the TCRdb table lists in-frame clones only, not all of them. The sample contains fewer than 400,000 clones, approximately 79% of which appear only once. The sample comprised memory CD4+ T cells sorted from blood. Noted subset: CD45RA-negative fraction. Every receptor here comes from a man aged 25 to 40 in good health.

V and J are TRBV7-2 and TRBJ1-5; D remains ambiguous. Trimming removed 3 bases from V and 1 base from J, with 13 bases in between. Looked up from germline, CDR1 is SGHTA and CDR2 is FQGNSA. The CDR3 length is 16 residues. The CDR3 nucleotides are TGTGCCAGCAGCTTGGCCGGCGGGTGGAGCAATCAGCCCCAGCATTTT. Translating it yields CASSLAGGWSNQPQHF.

The gene calls are TRBV9 and TRBJ2-7; D is perhaps TRBD1 (8 bases). V lost 4 bases and J lost 6, with 23 bases in between. CDR1 is SGDLS, CDR2 YYNGEE, per germline. This CDR3 region has 16 residues. CDR3 sequence: CASSPGQGLVAGEQYF. The CDR3, as DNA: TGTGCCAGCAGCCCCGGACAGGGTCTGGTAGCGGGCGAGCAGTACTTC.

This clone was picked up many times. The rearrangement joins TRBV9 to TRBJ2-7; D perhaps matches TRBD1 (6 bases). The CDR3 length is 15 residues. The germline V gene encodes CDR1 SGDLS and CDR2 YYNGEE. V dropped 4 bases and J dropped 9 bases, with 23 bases sitting between them. CDR3 DNA sequence: TGTGCCAGCAGCCCCCTGGCACAGGGAACGGATGGGCAGTACTTC. The encoded protein is CASSPLAQGTDGQYF.

This chain connects TRBV15 to TRBJ2-2; no clear D gene. Deletions cut 0 bases from V and 5 bases from J, with 10 bases between. Germline-derived CDR1 and CDR2 are LNHNV and YYDKDF (reference sequence). This CDR3 is built from 15 residues. The CDR3 is CATSRDKGLTGELFF. The CDR3 DNA reads as TGTGCCACCAGCAGAGATAAAGGATTAACCGGGGAGCTGTTTTTT.

The sample holds one count of this clone. The CDR3 protein is CASSASVLQTQYF. CDR3 DNA: TGTGCCAGCAGTGCTAGCGTACTACAGACCCAGTACTTC. J is TRBJ2-5 and V is TRBV6-1; a possible D gene is TRBD2 (6 bases). V was shortened by 4 bases and J by 6 bases, with 12 bases between the two germline ends. This CDR3 has 13 residues. Germline CDR1 reads MNHNS; CDR2 reads SASEGT.

V gene TRBV6-1 combines with J gene TRBJ1-2, with 7 bases that match TRBD1. The V gene end was trimmed by 10 bases and the J gene end by 4 bases; junction bases not matched to a gene: 6. The CDR3 covers 12 residues. Germline V gives CDR1 MNHNS, CDR2 SASEGT. In DNA, the CDR3 is TGTGCCATACTAGACAGGGCCTATGGCTACACCTTC. This sequence encodes CAILDRAYGYTF.

This clone was observed once. This rearrangement joins TRBV5-1 to TRBJ2-7, with D perhaps matching TRBD1 (6 bases). This CDR3 has 14 amino acids. V lost 0 bases and J 5 bases, leaving 12 bases between the germline ends. Germline V lookup: CDR1 SGHRS, CDR2 YFSETQ. This CDR3 is CASSLGQGLDEQYF. CDR3 DNA sequence: TGCGCCAGCAGCTTGGGCCAGGGGTTAGACGAGCAGTACTTC. The full variable domain, its missing parts supplied by reference TRBV5-1 and TRBJ2-7, is KAGVTQTPRYLIKTRGQQVTLSCSPISGHRSVSWYQQTPGQGLQFLFEYFSETQRNKGNFPGRFSGRQFSNSRSEMNVSTLELGDSALYLCASSLGQGLDEQYFGPGTRLTVT.

This chain uses TRBV5-4 with TRBJ2-5; D possibly uses TRBD1 or TRBD2 (5 bases each). In germline, CDR1 is SGHNT, CDR2 YYREEE (reference sequence). The CDR3 consists of 15 residues. Trimming removed 4 bases at V and 3 bases at J, with 16 bases between. CDR3 amino acids: CASSQRSRGEETQYF. In DNA form, the CDR3 reads TGTGCCAGCAGCCAGAGAAGTAGGGGAGAAGAGACCCAGTACTTC.

The chain carries TRBV30 and TRBJ2-1; 9 bases agree with TRBD1. Germline CDR1 reads GTSNPN; CDR2 reads SVGIG (reference sequence). The CDR3 runs to 15 residues. Unmatched junction bases numbered 12, after V lost 2 bases and J lost 10 bases. CDR3 amino acids: CAWSSGTGPTREQFF. The CDR3 DNA reads as TGTGCCTGGAGTTCGGGGACAGGGCCCACAAGGGAGCAGTTCTTC.

The chain joins TRBV5-1 to TRBJ2-2; 8 positions agree with TRBD1. The CDR3 runs 16 residues. V gave up 5 bases and J gave up 4 bases; unmatched junction bases: 10. Germline CDR1 SGHRS, CDR2 YFSETQ. CDR3 sequence: CASRPDRGTGTGELFF. The CDR3 DNA reads as TGCGCCAGCAGGCCCGACAGGGGAACTGGCACCGGGGAGCTGTTTTTT.

The chain joins TRBV14 to TRBJ2-1, with D unclear. This CDR3 comprises 14 residues. V was trimmed by 1 base and J by 12 bases, leaving 16 bases between them. The germline V gene encodes CDR1 SGHDN and CDR2 FVKESK. For the CDR3, the DNA is TGTGCCAGCAGCCAAGTTATGGCCAGGTACGGGCAGTTCTTC. Translation gives CASSQVMARYGQFF.

The chain joins TRBV2 to TRBJ1-2; no firm D call. V was clipped by 3 bases and J by 4 bases, with 3 bases between them. Germline CDR1 and CDR2: SNHLY and FYNNEI. This CDR3 spans 11 amino acids. The CDR3, as DNA: TGTGCCAGCAGTGAGAGCTATGGCTACACCTTC. Protein product: CASSESYGYTF. Full variable domain (outside the CDR3, taken from reference TRBV2 and TRBJ1-2): EPEVTQTPSHQVTQMGQEVILRCVPISNHLYFYWYRQILGQKVEFLVSFYNNEISEKSEIFDDQFSVERPDGSNFTLKIRSTKLEDSAMYFCASSESYGYTFGSGTRLTVV.

The chain joins TRBV30 to TRBJ1-5; 9 nucleotides agree with TRBD1. V was pared by 2 bases and J by 5 bases, with 4 bases of the junction left unmatched. Germline V gene data show CDR1 as GTSNPN and CDR2 as SVGIG (reference sequence). CDR3 length equals 14 residues. The CDR3 bases are TGTGCCTGGAGTACCAGACAGGGGGATCAGCCCCAGCATTTT. Protein: CAWSTRQGDQPQHF. Full variable domain (remainder filled in from reference TRBV30 and TRBJ1-5): SQTIHQWPATLVQPVGSPLSLECTVEGTSNPNLYWYRQAAGRGLQLLFYSVGIGQISSEVPQNLSASRPQDRQFILSSKKLLLSDSGFYLCAWSTRQGDQPQHFGDGTRLSIL.

The chain recombines TRBV27 with TRBJ2-1; TRBD1 matches 9 bases. Trimming took 4 bases from V and 0 from J; bases not matched to a gene: 13. CDR1 MNHEY and CDR2 SMNVEV come from the germline V gene (reference sequence). The CDR3 length is 19 residues. The CDR3 DNA sequence: TGTGCCAGCAGTTCGCCGGGACAGGGTCTCATCGGCTCCTACAATGAGCAGTTCTTC. Translation gives CASSSPGQGLIGSYNEQFF.

Only a few counts were recorded for this clone. The chain employs TRBV9 and TRBJ2-2; D unclear. Germline CDR1 and CDR2: SGDLS and YYNGEE. The CDR3 totals 14 residues. V was trimmed by 4 bases and J by 11 bases, leaving 18 bases between them. Written as DNA, the CDR3 is TGTGCCAGCAGCAAGTCCAACATGGTCGGAGAGCTGTTTTTT. Its translation: CASSKSNMVGELFF.

This clone was counted ten times or more. This chain joins TRBV5-1 and TRBJ2-3; 8 positions match TRBD1. The junction had 15 bases not matched to a gene; V was cut back by 4 bases and J by 2 bases. The germline gives CDR1 SGHRS, CDR2 YFSETQ. The CDR3 length is 18 residues. This CDR3 is CASSPPSGQGAITDTQYF. CDR3 DNA sequence: TGCGCCAGCAGCCCCCCCTCCGGTCAGGGGGCAATCACAGATACGCAGTATTTT.

The chain combines TRBV25-1 with TRBJ2-1; 11 nucleotides line up with TRBD2. CDR1 MGHDK and CDR2 SYGVNS come from the germline V gene. The CDR3 has 15 residues. V gave up 6 bases and J gave up 10 bases; unmatched junction bases: 11. CDR3 loop: CASSPGLAGVKEQFF. The DNA for the CDR3 is TGTGCCAGCAGCCCCGGACTAGCGGGTGTTAAGGAGCAGTTCTTC.

This clone was detected a few times. The chain recombines TRBV5-1 with TRBJ2-1, with D perhaps TRBD1 (6 bases). This CDR3 region has 15 residues. V was trimmed by 2 bases and J by 5 bases, leaving 14 bases between them. CDR1 and CDR2 (germline): SGHRS, YFSETQ. The DNA of the CDR3 is TGCGCCAGCAGCTTACAGGGAATGGGGCACAATGAGCAGTTCTTC. Translating it yields CASSLQGMGHNEQFF. Full variable domain (rest looked up from reference TRBV5-1 and TRBJ2-1): KAGVTQTPRYLIKTRGQQVTLSCSPISGHRSVSWYQQTPGQGLQFLFEYFSETQRNKGNFPGRFSGRQFSNSRSEMNVSTLELGDSALYLCASSLQGMGHNEQFFGPGTRLTVL.

This sequence joins TRBV7-2 and TRBJ2-2, with D uncertain. Trimming shortened V by 5 bases and J by 1 base, and 14 bases separated the two germline ends. The CDR3 is made up of 16 amino acids. Germline assignment: CDR1 SGHTA and CDR2 FQGNSA. CDR3 nucleotide sequence: TGTGCCAGCAGCCCCAGCACGGTGGTGAACACCGGGGAGCTGTTTTTT. Its translation is CASSPSTVVNTGELFF.

V gene TRBV9 combines with J gene TRBJ2-2; either TRBD1 or TRBD2 may supply D (5 bases each). This CDR3 is 18 amino acids long. The germline V gene encodes CDR1 SGDLS and CDR2 YYNGEE. The ends were cut back, 7 bases at V and 2 bases at J, with 24 bases in the middle. This CDR3 reads CASGLYQVGTLNTGELFF. The CDR3 region has the DNA TGTGCCAGCGGCTTATACCAGGTGGGGACCCTAAACACCGGGGAGCTGTTTTTT.

CDR3 in DNA: TGTGCCAGTAGTATACGGGGGAGTTACGATCAGCCCCAGCATTTT. Translated, it gives CASSIRGSYDQPQHF. This rearrangement joins TRBV19 to TRBJ1-5; TRBD1 is a possible D gene (5 bases). The CDR3 length is 15 residues. V gave up 2 bases and J gave up 5 bases, with 13 bases separating them. Germline V gene sequence: CDR1 LNHDA, CDR2 SQIVND (reference sequence).

This clone appeared a few times. The V and J genes are TRBV11-2 and TRBJ2-7, with 12 positions matching TRBD2. The junction had 8 bases not matched to a gene; V was cut back by 5 bases and J by 6 bases. The germline CDR1 and CDR2 sequences are SGHAT and FQNNGV. The CDR3 is 15 amino acids. CDR3 nucleotides: TGTGCCAGCAGCCGACGACTAGCGGGGGAGGTCGAGCAGTACTTC. Amino acid sequence: CASSRRLAGEVEQYF.

The CDR3 DNA reads TGTGCCAGCTCACAGAGGGGGTCAGGTCGCGAAGAGACCCAGTACTTC. This codes for CASSQRGSGREETQYF. This chain connects TRBV18 to TRBJ2-5; tentative D call: TRBD1 (6 bases). V was clipped by 4 bases and J by 3 bases, with 18 bases between them. The CDR3 spans 16 residues. Germline V gene data show CDR1 as KGHSH and CDR2 as LQKENI.

This clone was seen once. The chain links TRBV2 to TRBJ2-1; D is perhaps TRBD2 (5 bases). Trimming removed 3 bases from V and 6 bases from J, with 18 bases in between. The germline CDR1 and CDR2 sequences are SNHLY and FYNNEI. This CDR3 contains 16 residues. Here the CDR3 DNA reads TGTGCCAGCAGTGAGGCTAGCCCCATGGTTAGCAATGAGCAGTTCTTC. This encodes CASSEASPMVSNEQFF.

This clone appeared a few times. This chain uses TRBV7-2 with TRBJ2-1; 9 nucleotides match TRBD2. Trimming cost V 5 bases and J 4 bases; bases outside gene matches: 6. The CDR3 has 15 amino acids. The germline V gene encodes CDR1 SGHTA and CDR2 FQGNSA. The CDR3 region is CASSPLAGRYNEQFF. The CDR3, as DNA: TGTGCCAGCAGCCCCCTAGCGGGACGTTACAATGAGCAGTTCTTC.

The genes are TRBV25-1 and TRBJ2-6; D remains unclear. The CDR3 contains 16 residues. Germline V gene sequence: CDR1 MGHDK, CDR2 SYGVNS. Deletions cut 3 bases from V and 0 bases from J, with 9 bases between. The CDR3 DNA is TGTGCCAGCAGTGATAAGGCTTTCTCTGGGGCCAACGTCCTGACTTTC. It codes for CASSDKAFSGANVLTF. Supplemented by reference TRBV25-1 and TRBJ2-6, the full variable domain reads EADIYQTPRYLVIGTGKKITLECSQTMGHDKMYWYQQDPGMELHLIHYSYGVNSTEKGDLSSESTVSRIRTEHFPLTLESARPSHTSQYLCASSDKAFSGANVLTFGAGSRLTVL.

The chain has TRBV11-3 and TRBJ2-1, with TRBD2 as a possible D gene (5 bases). The V gene lost 3 bases and the J gene lost 9 bases, with 9 bases spanning the gap. The CDR3 has 12 amino acids. Per the germline V gene, CDR1 is SGHNT and CDR2 is YENEEA. This CDR3 is CASSFSRGEQFF. The CDR3 DNA follows: TGTGCCAGCAGCTTCTCCCGGGGTGAGCAGTTCTTC.

This rearrangement joins TRBV7-8 to TRBJ2-3; the D is unclear. Trimming pared 1 base from V and 2 bases from J, leaving 7 bases between. Germline V gene lookup returns CDR1 SGHVS and CDR2 FQNEAQ. The CDR3 contains 14 residues. This CDR3 is CASSLGLSTDTQYF. The CDR3 bases are TGTGCCAGCAGCTTAGGCCTGTCCACAGATACGCAGTATTTT.

This clone has a count of ten or more. V gene TRBV5-8 combines with J gene TRBJ2-1, with 7 bases lining up with TRBD2. Unmatched junction bases numbered 13, after V lost 5 bases and J lost 8 bases. The CDR3 is 15 residues long. CDR1 and CDR2 (germline): SGHTS, YDEGEE. The CDR3 bases are TGTGCCAGCAGTTTATCACCACAGGCGGGGGATGAGCAGTTCTTC. Protein: CASSLSPQAGDEQFF.

The V call is TRBV2, the J call TRBJ2-5, with a weak D call TRBD1 (7 bases). Per germline, CDR1 SNHLY and CDR2 FYNNEI. V was pared by 6 bases and J by 4 bases, with 12 bases between. The CDR3 extends over 13 amino acids. The CDR3 coding sequence is TGTGCCAGCAGGCGGGACAGAATAGAGACCCAGTACTTC. It yields the protein CASRRDRIETQYF.

This clone was observed a few times. This rearrangement joins TRBV5-6 to TRBJ2-6, with a tentative D call TRBD2 (6 bases). V was clipped by 0 bases and J by 2 bases, with 12 bases between them. This CDR3 has 17 amino acids. Germline CDR1 reads SGHDT; CDR2 reads YYEEEE. The DNA of the CDR3 is TGTGCCAGCAGCTTGGGTGTTGGAGGGGCTGGGGCCAACGTCCTGACTTTC. This encodes CASSLGVGGAGANVLTF.